This T cell receptor (beta chain) appears in the sequencing data of a study of cytomegalovirus exposure and HLA in healthy donors. Notes on the study in general: There were several of the most significant clusters that appeared linked to common viral pathogens in a later analysis. In a later analysis, HLA-C alleles had the fewest associated TCRs, DRB1 alleles the most.

The PCR contained 60 Vbeta and 13 Jbeta primers. Data came from immunoSEQ multiplex PCR; TCRdb stores just in-frame clones and leaves some out. This sample carries 55,000 to 90,000 clones, roughly 79% of them seen once, and the ten largest clones take over 6%. The germline V gene encodes CDR1 GTSNPN and CDR2 SVGIG (reference sequence). The CDR3 is 12 residues long. Between the trimmed V and J ends, which lost 0 bases and 7 bases, there was a span of 7 bases. At the time of sampling, donors were nominally healthy, though unrecorded immune exposures were likely. Concerning this clone itself: Its antigen is as yet unknown.

This rearrangement joins TRBV30 to TRBJ2-4; possible D gene TRBD1, 6 bases. Source material: PBMCs. The sequence came from a man aged 50 to 59 in good health and CMV-seronegative. CDR3 in amino acids: CAWSVTGNIQYF. In DNA, the CDR3 is TGTGCCTGGAGTGTTACAGGGAACATTCAGTACTTC.